These 11 T cell receptor beta chains were all obtained from the same sample, sequenced in a study of cytomegalovirus exposure and HLA in healthy donors. Measured with immunoSEQ multiplex PCR; TCRdb has only the in-frame clones, and not every one. The sample holds about 63,000 clones, 80% to 90% seen once. The sample comprised PBMCs. The receptor set was obtained from a woman in her late teens or twenties in good health and CMV-seronegative.

The chain joins TRBV6-5 to TRBJ2-1; D gene unclear. This CDR3 comprises 16 residues. CDR1 MNHEY and CDR2 SVGAGI come from the germline V gene. V dropped 2 bases and J dropped 1 base, with 12 bases sitting between them. The CDR3 protein is CASSYKLPISYNEQFF. The CDR3 nucleotides read TGTGCCAGCAGTTACAAACTCCCTATTTCCTACAATGAGCAGTTCTTC.

V gene TRBV28 combines with J gene TRBJ1-5, with a tentative D call TRBD1 (5 bases). The CDR3 contains 12 residues. Germline V gene lookup returns CDR1 MDHEN and CDR2 SYDVKM. The ends were cut back, 7 bases at V and 6 bases at J, with 10 bases in the middle. DNA of the CDR3: TGTGCCAGCACCCCAGGGTTTCAGCCCCAGCATTTT. Translated, it gives CASTPGFQPQHF.

This sequence joins TRBV27 and TRBJ2-2; the match to TRBD2 covers 8 bases. V shed 4 bases, J shed 5 bases, and the junction held 9 bases outside the gene matches. This CDR3 is 16 amino acids long. From germline, CDR1 is MNHEY and CDR2 SMNVEV (reference sequence). The CDR3 region is CASSYDWREDTGELFF. The CDR3 DNA sequence: TGTGCCAGCAGTTATGATTGGCGGGAGGATACCGGGGAGCTGTTTTTT.

The chain has TRBV19 and TRBJ1-1; D gene unclear. The CDR3 runs to 15 residues. V was pared by 5 bases and J by 4 bases, with 17 bases between. The germline gives CDR1 LNHDA, CDR2 SQIVND (reference sequence). CDR3 bases: TGTGCCAGTAGTTTCAGGATTTACGGAGGCACTGAAGCTTTCTTT. Protein: CASSFRIYGGTEAFF.

The chain uses TRBV6-1 and TRBJ2-7; 9 bases align to TRBD2. The germline gives CDR1 MNHNS, CDR2 SASEGT. The CDR3 contains 13 residues. The V segment lost 7 bases and the J segment 2 bases; nucleotides outside the gene matches: 3. The CDR3 protein is CASNPSGTYEQYF. The CDR3 region has the DNA TGTGCCAGCAACCCTAGCGGGACCTACGAGCAGTACTTC.

The CDR3 region has the DNA TGTGCCAGCAGCCGACAAGGCTACGAGCAGTACTTC. This translates into CASSRQGYEQYF. The V call is TRBV7-2, the J call TRBJ2-5; D gene unclear. The J call is uncertain, as TRBJ2-7 better fits the DNA end. CDR1 is SGHTA, CDR2 FQGNSA, per germline. The CDR3 contains 12 residues.

This chain joins TRBV28 and TRBJ1-2, with 9 bases that match TRBD1. Germline CDR1 MDHEN, CDR2 SYDVKM. Germline trimming cut 6 bases from V and 6 bases from J; bases unmatched to any gene: 11. CDR3 length: 15 residues. CDR3: CASRAPGTGINGYTF. CDR3 DNA sequence: TGTGCCAGCAGAGCACCCGGGACAGGGATTAATGGCTACACCTTC.

Comment on this clone: This CDR3 is also generated by other DNA sequences in the sample. The chain carries TRBV27 and TRBJ1-2, with D maybe TRBD1 (5 bases). V lost 2 bases and J 2 bases, leaving 6 bases between the germline ends. This CDR3 has 13 residues. Germline V gene lookup returns CDR1 MNHEY and CDR2 SMNVEV (reference sequence). CDR3 amino acids: CASSLGQNYGYTF. CDR3 bases: TGTGCCAGCAGTTTAGGACAAAACTATGGCTACACCTTC.

This chain joins TRBV30 and TRBJ1-2, with a possible D match to TRBD1 (5 bases). Looked up from germline, CDR1 is GTSNPN and CDR2 is SVGIG (reference sequence). CDR3 length equals 16 residues. Trimming shortened V by 1 base and J by 4 bases, and 19 bases separated the two germline ends. The CDR3 nucleotides are TGTGCCTGGAGTGCCGGGGGTATCATATCGGGCTATGGCTACACCTTC. Its protein product is CAWSAGGIISGYGYTF.

The rearrangement links TRBV30 to TRBJ2-7; TRBD1 matches at 8 bases. CDR3 length: 14 residues. V dropped 2 bases and J dropped 2; count of bases not matched to a gene: 5. Germline CDR1 reads GTSNPN; CDR2 reads SVGIG (reference sequence). Written as DNA, the CDR3 is TGTGCCTGGAGTTTCGGCAGGGGGCCCTACGAGCAGTACTTC. Its translation: CAWSFGRGPYEQYF.

J is TRBJ2-7 and V is TRBV6-5; 8 nucleotides agree with TRBD2. The V segment lost 6 bases and the J segment 7 bases; nucleotides outside the gene matches: 8. Germline CDR1 MNHEY, CDR2 SVGAGI. The CDR3 is made up of 13 amino acids. CDR3 sequence: CASSTSGSGEQYF. DNA for the CDR3: TGTGCCAGCAGCACTAGCGGATCGGGGGAGCAGTACTTC.